This TCR beta chain derives from a study of blood T cell repertoires in COVID-19. Study at large: The samples span acute and convalescent COVID-19 from the United States, Italy and Spain. The cDNA or gDNA used as material had been derived from T cells, B-cell-depleted T cells, or PBMCs.

The germline gives CDR1 SGHRS, CDR2 YFSETQ. With 5 bases removed from V and 2 bases from J, the gap between germline ends came to 11 bases. This CDR3 spans 13 amino acids. In the source study's methods: The authors estimated nucleated cell counts from reference gene primer amplification. The repertoire was sequenced with immunoSEQ multiplex PCR; TCRdb's copy has only in-frame clones and lacks some. Clone size and the V and J calls come from that table; the DNA yielded D and trimming. The sample lists around 180,000 clones; roughly 84% were seen once. The origin of this receptor is an elderly woman with active or convalescent COVID-19. The sequenced material came from peripheral blood. The chain uses TRBV5-1 and TRBJ2-7; tentative D call: TRBD2 (5 bases). CDR3 region: CASRPTGTYEQYF. CDR3 sequence (DNA): TGCGCCAGCAGACCGACGGGGACCTACGAGCAGTACTTC.